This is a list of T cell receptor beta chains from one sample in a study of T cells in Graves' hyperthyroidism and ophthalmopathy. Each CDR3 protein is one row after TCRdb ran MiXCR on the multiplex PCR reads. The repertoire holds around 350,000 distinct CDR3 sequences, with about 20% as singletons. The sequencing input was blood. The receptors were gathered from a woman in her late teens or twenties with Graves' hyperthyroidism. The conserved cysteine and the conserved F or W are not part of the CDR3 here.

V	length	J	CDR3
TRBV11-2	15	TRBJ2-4	ASSPLQGQPGKNIQY
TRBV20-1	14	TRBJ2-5	SARSGTGVSRRTQY
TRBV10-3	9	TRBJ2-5	AITSEETQY
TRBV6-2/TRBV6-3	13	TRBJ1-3	ASRGQGATGNTIY
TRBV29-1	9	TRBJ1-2	STTGARGYT
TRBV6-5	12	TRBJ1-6	ASIYGTGNSPLH
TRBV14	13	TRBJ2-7	ASSRTGLGTYEQY
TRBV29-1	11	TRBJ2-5	SVGGRLQETQY
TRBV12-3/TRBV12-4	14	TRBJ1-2	ASSLSGARSGYGYT
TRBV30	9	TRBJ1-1	AYKVNTEAF
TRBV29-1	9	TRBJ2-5	SVGTPRTQY
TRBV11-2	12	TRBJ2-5	ASQRAGARETQY
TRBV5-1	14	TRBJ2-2	ASRPSGTSRSGEPF
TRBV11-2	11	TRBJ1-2	ASSSQDRRGYT
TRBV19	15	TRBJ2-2	ASSRRGLAVNTGELF
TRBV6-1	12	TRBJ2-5	ASSDPNSAETQY
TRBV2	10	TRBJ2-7	ASSTGFYEQY